This T cell receptor beta chain was observed in a study of beta chain features in type 1 diabetes. This clone was detected only a few times. All of the isolated RNA was reverse transcribed, so expressed TCRB transcripts were sequenced. TCRdb's copy holds only in-frame clones and misses some; the assay was immunoSEQ multiplex PCR. This table has more than 150,000 clones, 11% appearing once. Germline CDR1 SGHRS, CDR2 YFSETQ. V gave up 4 bases and J gave up 4 bases; unmatched junction bases: 5. The CDR3 consists of 14 residues. What was sequenced was central memory CD4+ T cells from blood. The source of this sequence is a young man in good health. The chain joins TRBV5-1 to TRBJ2-5, with 9 bases matching TRBD1. The CDR3 loop reads CASSTTGGGETQYF. The CDR3 DNA is TGCGCCAGCAGCACGACAGGGGGAGGAGAGACCCAGTACTTC.